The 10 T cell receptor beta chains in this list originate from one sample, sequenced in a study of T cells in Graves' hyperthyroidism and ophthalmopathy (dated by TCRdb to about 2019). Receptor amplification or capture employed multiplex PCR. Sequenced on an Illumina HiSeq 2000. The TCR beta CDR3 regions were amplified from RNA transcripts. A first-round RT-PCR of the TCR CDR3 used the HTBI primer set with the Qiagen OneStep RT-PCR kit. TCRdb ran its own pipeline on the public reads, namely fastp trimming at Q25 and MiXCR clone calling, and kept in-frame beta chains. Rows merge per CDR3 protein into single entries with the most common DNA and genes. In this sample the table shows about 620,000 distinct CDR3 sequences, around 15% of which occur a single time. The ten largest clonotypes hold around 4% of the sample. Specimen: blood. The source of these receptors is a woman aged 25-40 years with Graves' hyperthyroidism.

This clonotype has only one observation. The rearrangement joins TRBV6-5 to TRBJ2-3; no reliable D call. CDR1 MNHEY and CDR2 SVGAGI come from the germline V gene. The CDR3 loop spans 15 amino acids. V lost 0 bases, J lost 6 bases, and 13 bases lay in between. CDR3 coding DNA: TGTGCCAGCAGTTACTCGCAGCCCGGGTGGGATACGCAGTATTTT. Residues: CASSYSQPGWDTQYF.

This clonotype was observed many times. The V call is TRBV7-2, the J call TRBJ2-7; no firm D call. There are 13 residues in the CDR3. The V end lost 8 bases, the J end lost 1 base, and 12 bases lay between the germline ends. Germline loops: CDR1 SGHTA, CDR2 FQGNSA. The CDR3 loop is CASSVPWSYEQYF. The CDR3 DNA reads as TGTGCCAGCTCGGTTCCGTGGTCCTACGAGCAGTACTTC.

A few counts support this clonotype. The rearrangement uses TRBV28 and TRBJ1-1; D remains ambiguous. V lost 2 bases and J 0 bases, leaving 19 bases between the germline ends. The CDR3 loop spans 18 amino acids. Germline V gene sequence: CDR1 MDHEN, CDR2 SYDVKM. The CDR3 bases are TGTGCCAGCAGTTTAGGGCGCCACATTATGGGGTTGAACACTGAAGCTTTCTTT. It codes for CASSLGRHIMGLNTEAFF.

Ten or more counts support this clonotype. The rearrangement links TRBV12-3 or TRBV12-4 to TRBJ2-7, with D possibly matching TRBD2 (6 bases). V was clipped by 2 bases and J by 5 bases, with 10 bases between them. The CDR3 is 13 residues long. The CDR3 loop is CASSLRPGDEQYF. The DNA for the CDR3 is TGTGCCAGCAGTTTACGCCCGGGGGACGAGCAGTACTTC.

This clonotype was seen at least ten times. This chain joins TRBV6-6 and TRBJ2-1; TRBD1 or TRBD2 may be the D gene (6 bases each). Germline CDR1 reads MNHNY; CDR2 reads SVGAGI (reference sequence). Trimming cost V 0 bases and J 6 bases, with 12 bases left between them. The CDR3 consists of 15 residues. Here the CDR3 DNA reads TGTGCCAGCAGTTACTCGAGGGGGACTTTCAATGAGCAGTTCTTC. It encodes CASSYSRGTFNEQFF.

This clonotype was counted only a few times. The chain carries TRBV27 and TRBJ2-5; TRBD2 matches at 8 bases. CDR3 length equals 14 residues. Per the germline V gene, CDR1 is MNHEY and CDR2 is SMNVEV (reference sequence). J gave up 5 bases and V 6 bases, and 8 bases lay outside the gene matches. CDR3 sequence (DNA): TGTGCCAGCAGGTCTATAGCGGGACGGGAGACCCAGTACTTC. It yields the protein CASRSIAGRETQYF.

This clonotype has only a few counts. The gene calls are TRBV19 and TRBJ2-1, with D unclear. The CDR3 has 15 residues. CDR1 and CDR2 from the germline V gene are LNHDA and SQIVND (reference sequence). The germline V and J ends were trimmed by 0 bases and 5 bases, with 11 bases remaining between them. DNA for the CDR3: TGTGCCAGTAGTATAGACAGTCTAAGCAACAATGAGCAGTTCTTC. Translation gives CASSIDSLSNNEQFF.

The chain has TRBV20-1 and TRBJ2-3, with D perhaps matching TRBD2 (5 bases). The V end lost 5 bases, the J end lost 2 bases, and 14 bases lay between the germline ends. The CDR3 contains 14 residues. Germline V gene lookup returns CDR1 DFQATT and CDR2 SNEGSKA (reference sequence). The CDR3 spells CSAPLRGLTDTQYF. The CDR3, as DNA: TGCAGTGCTCCCCTGCGAGGGCTCACAGATACGCAGTATTTT.

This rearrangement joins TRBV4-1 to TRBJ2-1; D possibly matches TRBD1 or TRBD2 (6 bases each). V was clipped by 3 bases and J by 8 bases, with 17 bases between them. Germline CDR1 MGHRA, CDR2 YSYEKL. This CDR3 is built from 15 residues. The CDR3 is CASSHYPARGDEQFF. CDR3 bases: TGCGCCAGCAGCCATTATCCTGCTAGGGGGGATGAGCAGTTCTTC.

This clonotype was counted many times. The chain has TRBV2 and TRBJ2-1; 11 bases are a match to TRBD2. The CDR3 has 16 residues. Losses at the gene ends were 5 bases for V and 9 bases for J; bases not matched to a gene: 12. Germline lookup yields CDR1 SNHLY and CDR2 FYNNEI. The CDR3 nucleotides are TGTGCCAGCAGTCAACTAGCGGGAGCGGATCTGGGTGAGCAGTTCTTC. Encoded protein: CASSQLAGADLGEQFF.